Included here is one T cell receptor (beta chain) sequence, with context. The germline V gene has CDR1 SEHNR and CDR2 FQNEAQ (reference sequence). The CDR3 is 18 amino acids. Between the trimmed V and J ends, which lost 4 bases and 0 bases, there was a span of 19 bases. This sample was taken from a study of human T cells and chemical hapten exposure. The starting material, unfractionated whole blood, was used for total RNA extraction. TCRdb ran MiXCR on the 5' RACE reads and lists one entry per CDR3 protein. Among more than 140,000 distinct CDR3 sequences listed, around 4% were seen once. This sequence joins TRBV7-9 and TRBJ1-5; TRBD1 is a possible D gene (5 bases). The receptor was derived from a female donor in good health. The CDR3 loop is CASSSSRSGTYSNQPQHF. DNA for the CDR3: TGTGCCAGCAGCTCATCTCGGAGCGGGACTTATAGCAATCAGCCCCAGCATTTT.